Listed here are 20 T cell receptor beta chains from one sample, sequenced in a study of siplizumab effects on memory and regulatory T cells. Data came from immunoSEQ multiplex PCR; TCRdb stores just in-frame clones and leaves some out. The table shows about 120,000 clones, with more than 90% occurring only once. Source material: CD4+ T cells sorted from blood. These receptors all stem from a human donor in good health.

The chain carries TRBV7-8 and TRBJ2-7, with 10 bases that match TRBD1. CDR1 and CDR2 (germline): SGHVS, FQNEAQ. Trimming took 1 base from V and 7 from J; bases not matched to a gene: 10. The CDR3 has 16 residues. CDR3 loop: CASSLGGQGYSGEQYF. The CDR3 nucleotides are TGTGCCAGCAGCTTAGGGGGACAGGGGTATTCTGGGGAGCAGTACTTC. The full variable domain, with the rest looked up from reference TRBV7-8 and TRBJ2-7, is GAGVSQSPRYKVAKRGQDVALRCDPISGHVSLFWYQQALGQGPEFLTYFQNEAQLDKSGLPSDRFFAERPEGSVSTLKIQRTQQEDSAVYLCASSLGGQGYSGEQYFGPGTRLTVT.

The chain recombines TRBV7-9 with TRBJ1-1; D might be TRBD1 (6 bases). The CDR3 contains 14 residues. CDR1 SEHNR and CDR2 FQNEAQ come from the germline V gene (reference sequence). Deletions cut 1 base from V and 7 bases from J, with 13 bases between. The CDR3 bases are TGTGCCAGCAGCTTAGTAGAGGGGGTAGGTGAAGCTTTCTTT. Residues: CASSLVEGVGEAFF.

This clone was observed a single time. The chain has TRBV5-1 and TRBJ2-6, with D perhaps TRBD1 (6 bases). Germline V gene lookup returns CDR1 SGHRS and CDR2 YFSETQ. The CDR3 runs 17 residues. V was trimmed by 4 bases and J by 0 bases, leaving 14 bases between them. The CDR3 nucleotides read TGCGCCAGCAGCCCCGGACAGTCTAGCTCTGGGGCCAACGTCCTGACTTTC. The encoded protein is CASSPGQSSSGANVLTF.

This clone was counted once. The chain recombines TRBV27 with TRBJ1-1, with 10 bases identical to TRBD1. Trimming took 3 bases from V and 5 from J; bases not matched to a gene: 3. This CDR3 comprises 14 residues. CDR1 is MNHEY and CDR2 is SMNVEV in the germline V gene (reference sequence). The CDR3 region has the DNA TGTGCCAGCAGTTTTGGGACAGGGGAAACTGAAGCTTTCTTT. This sequence encodes CASSFGTGETEAFF.

This chain uses TRBV14 with TRBJ1-1, with 9 bases identical to TRBD1. J gave up 4 bases and V 5 bases, and 11 bases lay outside the gene matches. In germline, CDR1 is SGHDN, CDR2 FVKESK. There are 16 residues in the CDR3. CDR3 region: CASSERDRVRTTEAFF. The CDR3 DNA reads TGTGCCAGCAGCGAGCGGGACAGGGTGCGGACCACTGAAGCTTTCTTT.

V is TRBV10-3 and J is TRBJ1-1; D is undetermined. Germline V CDR1 and CDR2: ENHRY, SYGVKD. Between the trimmed V and J ends, which lost 8 bases and 1 base, there was a span of 11 bases. This CDR3 has 13 amino acids. The CDR3 here is CAISTRQNTEAFF. CDR3 DNA sequence: TGTGCCATCTCCACGAGACAGAACACTGAAGCTTTCTTT.

The chain recombines TRBV10-2 with TRBJ1-1; 9 bases map to TRBD1. The CDR3 runs to 15 residues. V lost 0 bases and J lost 4; bases outside the gene matches: 3. The germline V gene encodes CDR1 WSHSY and CDR2 SAAADI. The CDR3 DNA reads TGCGCCAGCAGTGAGTCATACAGGGGGCTCACTGAAGCTTTCTTT. Its translation: CASSESYRGLTEAFF.

V is TRBV2 and J is TRBJ2-1; 8 bases are a match to TRBD2. The CDR3 has 15 amino acids. V lost 8 bases and J lost 7; bases outside the gene matches: 13. From germline, CDR1 is SNHLY and CDR2 FYNNEI. The DNA for the CDR3 is TGTGCCAGCGCCCAAAGTGGGGTAGCGGGAAATGAGCAGTTCTTC. Translation gives CASAQSGVAGNEQFF.

The J gene is TRBJ2-3, the V gene TRBV5-1; D not resolved. Trimming took 6 bases from V and 1 from J, leaving 6 bases between them. From germline, CDR1 is SGHRS and CDR2 YFSETQ. There are 12 residues in the CDR3. In DNA, the CDR3 is TGCGCCAGCACAAGAGGCACAGATACGCAGTATTTT. Translation gives CASTRGTDTQYF.

The chain has TRBV6-5 and TRBJ2-1, with unresolved D. V was clipped by 2 bases and J by 3 bases, with 5 bases between them. Germline CDR1 reads MNHEY; CDR2 reads SVGAGI. The CDR3 length is 13 residues. In DNA, the CDR3 is TGTGCCAGCAGTTACAGTCTCTACAATGAGCAGTTCTTC. Translating it yields CASSYSLYNEQFF.

The chain employs TRBV4-1 and TRBJ2-7; no clear D gene. Trimming took 1 base from V and 8 from J, leaving 12 bases between them. This CDR3 region has 13 residues. CDR1 and CDR2 (germline): MGHRA, YSYEKL. The CDR3 here is CASSQAVPEKQYF. The CDR3 DNA reads as TGCGCCAGCAGCCAAGCAGTCCCGGAGAAGCAGTACTTC.

The V call is TRBV7-2, the J call TRBJ2-5; TRBD1 might be the D (5 bases). Trimming removed 7 bases from V and 4 bases from J, with 13 bases in between. Per germline, CDR1 SGHTA and CDR2 FQGNSA. The CDR3 loop spans 13 amino acids. The CDR3, as DNA: TGTGCCAGCACGCAGGCAGGGCGAGAGACCCAGTACTTC. Its translation: CASTQAGRETQYF.

The chain uses TRBV28 and TRBJ1-1, with TRBD1 as a possible D gene (5 bases). The CDR3 has 14 amino acids. Germline V gene lookup returns CDR1 MDHEN and CDR2 SYDVKM. Trimming cost V 3 bases and J 2 bases, with 10 bases left between them. CDR3: CASSFRGRNTEAFF. CDR3 bases: TGTGCCAGCAGTTTTCGGGGCAGAAACACTGAAGCTTTCTTT.

This rearrangement joins TRBV30 to TRBJ2-1; TRBD2 matches at 9 bases. The CDR3 has 13 amino acids. V lost 4 bases, J lost 11 bases, and 9 bases stayed unmatched. The germline gives CDR1 GTSNPN, CDR2 SVGIG (reference sequence). Here the CDR3 reads CAWIAGDFHQQFF. In DNA form, the CDR3 reads TGTGCCTGGATAGCGGGAGATTTCCATCAGCAGTTCTTC.

This chain connects TRBV19 to TRBJ1-1; 7 bases align to TRBD1. Trimming at V came to 5 bases and at J to 1 base, leaving 4 bases not matched to a gene. CDR1 is LNHDA, CDR2 SQIVND, per germline (reference sequence). The CDR3 is 14 amino acids. The CDR3 sequence: CASSRDSGNTEAFF. The CDR3 nucleotides are TGTGCCAGTAGTCGGGACAGCGGGAACACTGAAGCTTTCTTT.

The V and J genes are TRBV14 and TRBJ2-2; TRBD2 is a possible D gene (6 bases). Per the germline V gene, CDR1 is SGHDN and CDR2 is FVKESK. This CDR3 is built from 15 residues. Trimming removed 5 bases from V and 1 base from J, with 11 bases in between. CDR3 residues: CASSGVGGNTGELFF. The CDR3 DNA reads as TGTGCCAGCAGCGGTGTCGGGGGGAACACCGGGGAGCTGTTTTTT.

This clone was seen only once. This chain connects TRBV29-1 to TRBJ1-6, with a possible D match to TRBD1 (6 bases). The CDR3 sequence is 14 residues long. Trimming stripped 4 bases from V and 7 bases from J, with 14 bases between. The V gene's germline CDR1 is SQVTM and CDR2 ANQGSEA. Written as DNA, the CDR3 is TGCAGCGTTGGGACAGACGGGGGGAATTCACCCCTCCACTTT. Residues: CSVGTDGGNSPLHF.

This chain uses TRBV19 with TRBJ2-7; 9 bases line up with TRBD1. CDR1 is LNHDA and CDR2 is SQIVND in the germline V gene (reference sequence). The CDR3 has 17 residues. The trim removed 5 bases at V and 4 bases at J, leaving 15 bases unmatched. The CDR3 DNA reads TGTGCCAGTAGTGCGGGGGCCGGGACAGGGATCGGATACGAGCAGTACTTC. It encodes CASSAGAGTGIGYEQYF.

This clone has only one observation. The chain carries TRBV7-2 and TRBJ2-2, with TRBD1 identical over 8 bases. Germline CDR1 and CDR2: SGHTA and FQGNSA. Trimming removed 3 bases from V and 1 base from J; junction bases left unmatched: 4. This CDR3 region has 16 residues. The CDR3 DNA follows: TGTGCCAGCAGCTTTCGGACAGGGCTGAACACCGGGGAGCTGTTTTTT. This codes for CASSFRTGLNTGELFF.

CDR3 region: CASSPEVNYGYTF. DNA of the CDR3: TGTGCCAGCTCACCAGAGGTTAACTATGGCTACACCTTC. This chain uses TRBV18 with TRBJ1-2; no firm D call. This CDR3 spans 13 amino acids. V was trimmed by 2 bases and J by 1 base, leaving 5 bases between them. Germline CDR1 is KGHSH and CDR2 is LQKENI.